The clone carrying this T cell receptor beta chain has a handful of counts. Its antigen remains unidentified. The CDR3 has 16 residues. CDR1 is LNHDA, CDR2 SQIVND, per germline (reference sequence). Trimming cost V 5 bases and J 3 bases; bases outside gene matches: 9. This entry comes from a study of human T cells and chemical hapten exposure. About the research overall: TCR yields differed between samples (mainly from small differences in pooled library volume). Notes on the study in general: With alopecia, donors may have immune responses unlike healthy people's.

In the source study's methods: Samples contained a median of roughly 99,000 TCRs, with a range of roughly 23,224 to 700,000. From the RACE reads, TCRdb called clonotypes with MiXCR, one entry per CDR3 protein. TCRdb's processing, not the authors', yielded these V and J calls. The profile shows about 120,000 distinct CDR3 sequences, less than 15% of them singletons. This sample's time point: pre-sensitization, week 0. The treatment here: therapeutic diphenylcyclopropenone sensitization with weekly scalp DPC. Patches went on only after blood had been drawn each time. This receptor was taken from a woman under 30 with alopecia areata. Some clones in this sample may be carry-over from other donors' samples. The starting material was whole blood, obtained in connection with sensitization to the hapten diphenylcyclopropenone (DPC). This chain connects TRBV19 to TRBJ1-5; 8 nucleotides line up with TRBD1. The CDR3 nucleotides are TGTGCCAGTAGTCCCCGGACAGGGTCGGTCAATCAGCCCCAGCATTTT. The encoded protein is CASSPRTGSVNQPQHF.